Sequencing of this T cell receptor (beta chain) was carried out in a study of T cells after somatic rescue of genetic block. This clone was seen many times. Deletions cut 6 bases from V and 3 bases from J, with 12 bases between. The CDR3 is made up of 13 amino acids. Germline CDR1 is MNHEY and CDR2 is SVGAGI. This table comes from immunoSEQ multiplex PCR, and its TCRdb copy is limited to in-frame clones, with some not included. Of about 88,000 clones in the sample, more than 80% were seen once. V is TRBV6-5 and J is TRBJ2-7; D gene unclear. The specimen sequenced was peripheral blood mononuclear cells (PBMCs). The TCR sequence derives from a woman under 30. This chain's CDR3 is CASSPPNSYEQYF. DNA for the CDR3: TGTGCCAGCAGCCCGCCGAACAGCTACGAGCAGTACTTC.